This T cell receptor beta chain came from a study of T cells in Graves' hyperthyroidism and ophthalmopathy. The sample holds many counts of this clonotype. Uncontrolled infection, other autoimmune disease, pregnancy or lactation led to exclusion. Clinicians diagnosed patients from clinical symptoms, serum thyroxine and TRAb, thyroid ultrasound and orbital computed tomography. RNA transcripts yielded amplified TCR beta CDR3 regions. HTBI primers were the set used in a first-round RT-PCR of the TCR CDR3. Via MiXCR, TCRdb re-called the multiplex PCR reads, giving one row per CDR3 protein. The data contain hundreds of thousands of distinct CDR3 sequences, 15% to 18% of them seen just once; the ten biggest clones take up 13% to 15%. Losses at the gene ends were 3 bases for V and 2 bases for J; bases not matched to a gene: 9. The CDR3 covers 18 residues.

V and J are TRBV12-3 or TRBV12-4 and TRBJ1-5, with 11 bases lining up with TRBD1. The sample taken for sequencing was blood. The sequence derives from a young woman with Graves' hyperthyroidism. CDR3 bases: TGTGCCAGCAGTTTTACCGGGACAGGGGGAGGAGGCAATCAGCCCCAGCATTTT. Its protein is CASSFTGTGGGGNQPQHF.